The next 30 T cell receptor beta chains were all read from a single sample in a study of spatial heterogeneity in lung cancer. Time point reported: sample taken at primary tumor resection. In each case, whole RNA from tumor, nontumor lung or frozen PBMC was sequenced unsorted. TCRdb called the 5' RACE reads again in MiXCR, with one record for every CDR3 protein. The sample lists 50,000 or so distinct CDR3 sequences; approximately 12% were seen once. The material was PBMCs, obtained at surgery. Receptors originate from a female donor with early-stage non-small cell lung cancer.

The chain couples TRBV7-8 to TRBJ2-1; D not resolved. The CDR3 loop spans 14 amino acids. Trimming cost V 7 bases and J 8 bases, with 18 bases left between them. The germline V gene encodes CDR1 SGHVS and CDR2 FQNEAQ. The chain's CDR3 is CASTLGSVMDEQFF. The DNA of the CDR3 is TGTGCCAGCACTCTGGGATCTGTGATGGATGAGCAGTTCTTC.

This clonotype appeared many times. The CDR3 protein is CASSLGQSSYNSPLHF. The CDR3 nucleotides read TGTGCCAGCAGCTTAGGTCAGAGCTCCTATAATTCACCCCTCCACTTT. The V gene is TRBV11-2, the J gene TRBJ1-6; D remains unclear. The germline gives CDR1 SGHAT, CDR2 FQNNGV. This CDR3 region has 16 residues. The ends were cut back, 1 base at V and 0 bases at J, with 7 bases in the middle.

This clonotype was found a few times. In DNA, the CDR3 is TGTGCCAGCCTACCCGACGCCCGCAGGGCCCCTAACTATGGCTACACCTTC. Protein: CASLPDARRAPNYGYTF. This chain links TRBV27 with TRBJ1-2; possible D gene TRBD1, 5 bases. V lost 8 bases, J lost 0 bases, and 22 bases lay in between. Germline V CDR1 and CDR2: MNHEY, SMNVEV (reference sequence). There are 17 residues in the CDR3.

This clonotype has just a few counts. This chain joins TRBV14 and TRBJ2-5, with a weak D call TRBD2 (6 bases). This CDR3 is built from 15 residues. V was cut by 1 base and J by 5 bases, with 14 bases left in between. Germline CDR1 and CDR2: SGHDN and FVKESK. The chain's CDR3 is CASSQADYIQETQYF. The CDR3 DNA sequence: TGTGCCAGCAGCCAAGCGGACTATATTCAGGAGACCCAGTACTTC.

V usage is TRBV9 and J usage is TRBJ2-1; D is undetermined. Germline V gene lookup returns CDR1 SGDLS and CDR2 YYNGEE. V lost 4 bases, J lost 0 bases, and 11 bases lay in between. This CDR3 region has 15 residues. The CDR3 nucleotides are TGTGCCAGCAGCCCCCCCGGCAGCTCCTACAATGAGCAGTTCTTC. It specifies CASSPPGSSYNEQFF.

The chain combines TRBV12-3 or TRBV12-4 with TRBJ1-4; D call uncertain. The V end was cut by 2 bases, the J end by 5 bases, with 6 bases between. The CDR3 extends over 13 amino acids. The CDR3, as DNA: TGTGCCAGCAGTTTAAGAAAAAATGAAAAACTGTTTTTT. This gives the protein CASSLRKNEKLFF.

In this sample, this clonotype turned up a few times. This rearrangement joins TRBV5-6 to TRBJ2-7, with D uncertain. Trimming took 2 bases from V and 1 from J, leaving 7 bases between them. The length of the CDR3 is 13 residues. Germline V gives CDR1 SGHDT, CDR2 YYEEEE. The CDR3 nucleotides read TGTGCCAGCAGCTTCGCCGAATCCTACGAGCAGTACTTC. This encodes CASSFAESYEQYF.

Ten or more counts support this clonotype. The chain carries TRBV13 and TRBJ1-2; 11 bases fit TRBD1. V was clipped by 5 bases and J by 4 bases; unmatched bases: 12. This CDR3 has 17 residues. Germline-derived CDR1 and CDR2 are PRHDT and FYEKMQ (reference sequence). In DNA form, the CDR3 reads TGTGCCAGCAGCCTCGGACAGGGGGCTACGAGATTCTATGGCTACACCTTC. It codes for CASSLGQGATRFYGYTF.

The V and J genes are TRBV12-3 or TRBV12-4 and TRBJ1-1; TRBD1 matches at 9 bases. The ends lost 5 bases at V and 1 base at J; junction bases unmatched: 5. This CDR3 spans 15 amino acids. The DNA for the CDR3 is TGTGCCAGCAGTCCGACGGGACAGGGGAACACTGAAGCTTTCTTT. Amino acids: CASSPTGQGNTEAFF.

At least ten counts were recorded for this clonotype. This rearrangement joins TRBV7-2 to TRBJ1-6; no clear D gene. CDR1 SGHTA and CDR2 FQGNSA come from the germline V gene. V was shortened by 2 bases and J by 7 bases, with 3 bases between the two germline ends. This CDR3 contains 12 residues. CDR3 amino acids: CASSLPNSPLHF. The DNA of the CDR3 is TGTGCCAGCAGCTTACCAAATTCACCCCTCCACTTT. The full variable domain, its missing parts supplied by reference TRBV7-2 and TRBJ1-6, is GAGVSQSPSNKVTEKGKDVELRCDPISGHTALYWYRQSLGQGLEFLIYFQGNSAPDKSGLPSDRFSAERTGGSVSTLTIQRTQQEDSAVYLCASSLPNSPLHFGNGTRLTVT.

J is TRBJ2-3 and V is TRBV27; unclear D gene. V was cut by 5 bases and J by 6 bases, with 9 bases left in between. The CDR3 extends over 12 amino acids. Germline V CDR1 and CDR2: MNHEY, SMNVEV (reference sequence). CDR3 coding DNA: TGTGCCAGCAGTAATTATAGGGATACGCAGTATTTT. Protein product: CASSNYRDTQYF.

This clonotype was observed a handful of times. This rearrangement joins TRBV7-8 to TRBJ1-5; tentative D call: TRBD1 (5 bases). This CDR3 is built from 14 residues. In germline, CDR1 is SGHVS, CDR2 FQNEAQ. The CDR3 sequence: CASSPRSGMEPQHF. The CDR3 nucleotides read TGTGCGTCTAGCCCGCGCTCAGGGATGGAGCCCCAGCATTTT.

This clonotype occurred a few times. Sequence at one end of the junction differs from germline and may be a read error. The V call is TRBV9, the J call TRBJ2-5; tentatively, D is TRBD1 or TRBD2 (5 bases each). The germline V gene has CDR1 SGDLS and CDR2 YYNGEE. This CDR3 has 14 residues. CDR3 region: CASSVGGVQETQYF. The DNA for the CDR3 is TGTGCCAGCAGCGTAGGAGGGGTCCAAGAGACCCAGTACTTT. Together with reference TRBV9 and TRBJ2-5, the CDR3 gives the full variable domain: DSGVTQTPKHLITATGQRVTLRCSPRSGDLSVYWYQQSLDQGLQFLIQYYNGEERAKGNILERFSAQQFPDLHSELNLSSLELGDSALYFCASSVGGVQETQYFGPGTRLLVL.

This clonotype was counted many times. The chain carries TRBV6-6 and TRBJ2-7; 7 bases agree with TRBD1. V shed 0 bases, J shed 6 bases, and the junction held 11 bases outside the gene matches. The germline V gene encodes CDR1 MNHNY and CDR2 SVGAGI (reference sequence). The CDR3 spans 16 residues. The CDR3 DNA reads TGTGCCAGCAGTTACTCGAAAGGGGGCACTGGGGGCGAGCAGTACTTC. Its translation is CASSYSKGGTGGEQYF.

J is TRBJ2-5 and V is TRBV20-1; 11 nucleotides line up with TRBD2. Germline V gene sequence: CDR1 DFQATT, CDR2 SNEGSKA (reference sequence). The J segment lost 3 bases and the V segment lost 2 bases, leaving 5 bases of the junction unmatched. The CDR3 has 15 amino acids. The chain's CDR3 is CSARSVAGGEETQYF. The DNA for the CDR3 is TGCAGTGCTAGATCGGTAGCGGGGGGGGAAGAGACCCAGTACTTC.

The V gene is TRBV7-2, the J gene TRBJ1-2; 8 bases line up with TRBD1. The CDR3 is 14 residues long. The germline V gene has CDR1 SGHTA and CDR2 FQGNSA. V lost 4 bases to trimming and J lost 2 bases; unmatched junction nucleotides: 3. The CDR3 is CASSSDRANYGYTF. The CDR3 DNA follows: TGTGCCAGCAGCTCGGACAGGGCCAACTATGGCTACACCTTC.

This chain joins TRBV5-1 and TRBJ2-1; TRBD2 agrees at 7 bases. CDR1 is SGHRS, CDR2 YFSETQ, per germline. With V trimmed by 5 bases and J by 8 bases, 1 base remained unmatched. This CDR3 is 11 amino acids long. The CDR3 DNA reads TGCGCCAGCAGTCTAGCGGATGAGCAGTTCTTC. It yields the protein CASSLADEQFF.

In its sample, this clonotype was seen a few times. The CDR3 loop is CSVTESRTEAFF. The CDR3 bases are TGCAGCGTTACTGAATCTCGGACTGAAGCTTTCTTT. J is TRBJ1-1 and V is TRBV29-1, with D hard to call. The germline gives CDR1 SQVTM, CDR2 ANQGSEA. The CDR3 loop spans 12 amino acids. V was cut by 5 bases and J by 5 bases, with 12 bases left in between. Full variable domain (remainder filled in from reference TRBV29-1 and TRBJ1-1): SAVISQKPSRDICQRGTSLTIQCQVDSQVTMMFWYRQQPGQSLTLIATANQGSEATYESGFVIDKFPISRPNLTFSTLTVSNMSPEDSSIYLCSVTESRTEAFFGQGTRLTVV.

A few counts support this clonotype. The chain is built from TRBV12-3 or TRBV12-4 and TRBJ2-7, with 9 bases fitting TRBD2. CDR3 size: 16 residues. V was pared by 1 base and J by 4 bases, with 8 bases of the junction left unmatched. As DNA, the CDR3 is TGTGCCAGCAGTTTAGGGGTTAGCGGGGGAGCTTACGAGCAGTACTTC. Protein sequence: CASSLGVSGGAYEQYF.

V and J are TRBV20-1 and TRBJ1-2; a possible D gene is TRBD1 (5 bases). V lost 0 bases and J 7 bases, leaving 15 bases between the germline ends. Germline CDR1 and CDR2: DFQATT and SNEGSKA (reference sequence). CDR3 length equals 14 residues. As DNA, the CDR3 is TGCAGTGCTAGAGAGAGGGGCCCCTCCTGTGGCTACACCTTC. Translation gives CSARERGPSCGYTF.

The chain recombines TRBV7-2 with TRBJ2-1, with D maybe TRBD1 (6 bases). CDR3 length equals 14 residues. With 3 bases removed from V and 4 bases from J, the gap between germline ends came to 10 bases. Per the germline V gene, CDR1 is SGHTA and CDR2 is FQGNSA. The CDR3 DNA is TGTGCCAGCAGCTTCGGACAGCGGTACAATGAGCAGTTCTTC. This encodes CASSFGQRYNEQFF.

This clonotype came up a few times. The V call is TRBV7-8, the J call TRBJ1-1, with 11 bases lining up with TRBD1. In germline, CDR1 is SGHVS, CDR2 FQNEAQ. Trimming cost V 7 bases and J 5 bases; bases outside gene matches: 12. The CDR3 has 16 amino acids. The CDR3 region has the DNA TGTGCCAGCAAGTCCGTCCTCGGGACAGGGGGTACTGAAGCTTTCTTT. Translation: CASKSVLGTGGTEAFF.

The rearrangement uses TRBV19 and TRBJ1-5, with D tentatively TRBD1 (6 bases). The germline CDR1 and CDR2 sequences are LNHDA and SQIVND (reference sequence). The CDR3 sequence is 16 residues long. Trimming left V 4 bases short and J 2 bases short, with 15 bases between. Here the CDR3 reads CASSNLQGSGNQPQHF. The CDR3 DNA reads as TGTGCCAGTAGTAACCTCCAGGGGAGCGGCAATCAGCCCCAGCATTTT.

This clonotype turned up a few times. The chain has TRBV28 and TRBJ2-1; 9 bases agree with TRBD2. Unmatched junction bases numbered 3, after V lost 2 bases and J lost 4 bases. This CDR3 comprises 15 residues. CDR1 is MDHEN, CDR2 SYDVKM, per germline. CDR3 in DNA: TGTGCCAGCAGTTTAGTTAGCGGGGGTTACAATGAGCAGTTCTTC. It translates to CASSLVSGGYNEQFF.

Ten or more counts support this clonotype. The rearrangement uses TRBV29-1 and TRBJ2-5, with D perhaps matching TRBD1 (6 bases). The V and J ends lost 4 bases and 5 bases respectively, with 11 bases between them. CDR3 length: 12 residues. Germline CDR1 and CDR2: SQVTM and ANQGSEA. CDR3 amino acids: CSVGQAQETQYF. In nucleotides, the CDR3 is TGCAGCGTTGGACAGGCTCAGGAGACCCAGTACTTC.

This clonotype has a count of ten or more. This chain uses TRBV28 with TRBJ1-6; no clear D gene. The CDR3 is 15 residues long. Trimming stripped 4 bases from V and 5 bases from J, with 12 bases between. The germline V gene has CDR1 MDHEN and CDR2 SYDVKM. The CDR3 sequence: CASSSPGANNSPLHF. For the CDR3, the DNA is TGTGCCAGCAGTTCCCCGGGAGCGAATAATTCACCCCTCCACTTT.

The chain recombines TRBV24-1 with TRBJ2-2; 7 bases agree with TRBD1. Germline V gene data show CDR1 as KGHDR and CDR2 as SFDVKD. The CDR3 sequence is 16 residues long. V dropped 0 bases and J dropped 0; count of bases not matched to a gene: 0. The CDR3 protein is CATSDLDRANTGELFF. The CDR3 coding sequence is TGTGCCACCAGTGATTTGGACAGGGCGAACACCGGGGAGCTGTTTTTT.

This clonotype was seen more than once but under ten times. The chain joins TRBV7-2 to TRBJ1-2; TRBD1 matches at 8 bases. Trimming cost V 2 bases and J 8 bases; bases outside gene matches: 13. The CDR3 covers 16 residues. Germline CDR1 is SGHTA and CDR2 is FQGNSA. For the CDR3, the DNA is TGTGCCAGCAGCTTACAGCCTGCAGGGGGCATTGGGGGCTACACCTTC. Protein: CASSLQPAGGIGGYTF.

This clonotype came up many times. V and J are TRBV13 and TRBJ2-4, with TRBD1 identical over 10 bases. This CDR3 is built from 16 residues. From germline, CDR1 is PRHDT and CDR2 FYEKMQ (reference sequence). Trimming took 5 bases from V and 8 from J; bases not matched to a gene: 12. CDR3 protein: CASSLLDRGFGDIQYF. In DNA form, the CDR3 reads TGTGCCAGCAGCCTCTTGGACAGGGGGTTTGGGGACATTCAGTACTTC. Using reference TRBV13 and TRBJ2-4 for the parts outside the CDR3, the full variable domain is AAGVIQSPRHLIKEKRETATLKCYPIPRHDTVYWYQQGPGQDPQFLISFYEKMQSDKGSIPDRFSAQQFSDYHSELNMSSLELGDSALYFCASSLLDRGFGDIQYFGAGTRLSVL.

V gene TRBV28 combines with J gene TRBJ2-3, with D possibly TRBD1 on 5 matching bases. CDR3 length equals 13 residues. The V gene lost 6 bases and the J gene lost 5 bases, with 12 bases spanning the gap. Germline-derived CDR1 and CDR2 are MDHEN and SYDVKM. The CDR3, as DNA: TGTGCCAGCAGCCTAGGGGTCATAGATACGCAGTATTTT. Translating it yields CASSLGVIDTQYF.